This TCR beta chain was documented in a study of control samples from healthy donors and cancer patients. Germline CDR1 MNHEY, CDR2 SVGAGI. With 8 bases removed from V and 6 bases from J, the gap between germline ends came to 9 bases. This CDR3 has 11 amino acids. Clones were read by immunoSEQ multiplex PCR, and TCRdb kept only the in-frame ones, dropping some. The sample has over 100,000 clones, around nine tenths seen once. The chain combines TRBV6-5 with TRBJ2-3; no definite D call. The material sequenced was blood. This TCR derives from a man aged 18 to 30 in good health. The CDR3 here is CASQLGDTQYF. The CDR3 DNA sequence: TGTGCCAGCCAATTGGGGGATACGCAGTATTTT.